The source of this T cell receptor (beta chain) is a study of control samples from healthy donors and cancer patients. J was trimmed by 6 bases and V by 5 bases; bases with no gene match: 15. The germline gives CDR1 SEHNR, CDR2 FQNEAQ (reference sequence). The CDR3 consists of 18 residues. Clones were read by immunoSEQ multiplex PCR, and TCRdb kept only the in-frame ones, dropping some. This table holds 130,000 to 150,000 clones, around 90% found once. The receptor's source is a young man in good health. Sequenced input: blood. The chain is built from TRBV7-9 and TRBJ2-1; 11 bases fit TRBD2. CDR3 bases: TGTGCCAGCAGCACTGGTCTTTTGATGGGGACTAGCGGCAATGAGCAGTTCTTC. Protein product: CASSTGLLMGTSGNEQFF.